A single sample is the source of the 22 T cell receptor beta chains below, sequenced in a study of T cells after yellow fever vaccination. A single record per CDR3 protein comes from TCRdb applying MiXCR to the 5' RACE reads. The repertoire holds around 100,000 distinct CDR3 sequences, with 7% to 8.5% as singletons. Sequencing was performed on CD8+ T cells sorted from PBMCs, taken 45 days after the yellow fever booster vaccination. These receptors all come from a man aged 25-45 years who received the YFV17D yellow fever vaccine.

This clonotype has at least ten counts. This chain joins TRBV5-1 and TRBJ2-2; possibly TRBD2 for D (5 bases). The CDR3 totals 13 residues. Germline CDR1 and CDR2: SGHRS and YFSETQ. V was shortened by 7 bases and J by 2 bases, with 9 bases between the two germline ends. For the CDR3, the DNA is TGCGCCAGCGAGGGTCCCAACACCGGGGAGCTGTTTTTT. Translated, it gives CASEGPNTGELFF. The whole variable domain, remainder taken from reference TRBV5-1 and TRBJ2-2, is KAGVTQTPRYLIKTRGQQVTLSCSPISGHRSVSWYQQTPGQGLQFLFEYFSETQRNKGNFPGRFSGRQFSNSRSEMNVSTLELGDSALYLCASEGPNTGELFFGEGSRLTVL.

This chain uses TRBV11-2 with TRBJ2-7; the match to TRBD1 covers 9 bases. The J segment lost 7 bases and the V segment lost 5 bases, leaving 9 bases of the junction unmatched. This CDR3 comprises 14 residues. Germline lookup yields CDR1 SGHAT and CDR2 FQNNGV. The CDR3 DNA is TGTGCCAGCAGCCCACAGACAGGGGGTCAGGAGCAGTACTTC. Translated, it gives CASSPQTGGQEQYF.

This clonotype was seen many times. The chain recombines TRBV7-2 with TRBJ2-7; the D gene is possibly TRBD1 (6 bases). The CDR3 has 17 residues. The ends were cut back, 4 bases at V and 6 bases at J, with 25 bases in the middle. The germline V gene encodes CDR1 SGHTA and CDR2 FQGNSA. The CDR3 nucleotides read TGTGCCAGCAGCTCACCTTCTGACAGGCTCTACTTTACCGAGCAGTACTTC. Translation gives CASSSPSDRLYFTEQYF.

This clonotype was detected a few times. The chain carries TRBV4-3 and TRBJ2-1, with a possible D match to TRBD2 (5 bases). The ends were cut back, 0 bases at V and 0 bases at J, with 21 bases in the middle. The CDR3 has 20 amino acids. The germline V gene has CDR1 LGHNA and CDR2 YSLEER. The CDR3 region has the DNA TGCGCCAGCAGCCAAGACCCCCAAGCGGAGGTCCCTCTCTCCTACAATGAGCAGTTCTTC. This translates into CASSQDPQAEVPLSYNEQFF.

This clonotype was found many times. The chain links TRBV7-9 to TRBJ2-1, with a tentative D call TRBD2 (5 bases). The CDR3 consists of 13 residues. Trimming stripped 3 bases from V and 3 bases from J, with 6 bases between. Germline-derived CDR1 and CDR2 are SEHNR and FQNEAQ (reference sequence). The CDR3 spells CASSFTSYNEQFF. The DNA of the CDR3 is TGTGCCAGCAGCTTCACTAGCTACAATGAGCAGTTCTTC.

In its sample, this clonotype was seen many times. The genes are TRBV15 and TRBJ2-1; D perhaps matches TRBD2 (5 bases). The V gene lost 2 bases and the J gene lost 0 bases, with 8 bases spanning the gap. The CDR3 has 15 amino acids. Germline CDR1 and CDR2: LNHNV and YYDKDF (reference sequence). CDR3 DNA sequence: TGTGCCACCAGCAGAACTAGTGGCTCCTACAATGAGCAGTTCTTC. Protein product: CATSRTSGSYNEQFF.

There are a few counts of this clonotype. V and J are TRBV3-1 and TRBJ2-7, with D possibly being TRBD2 (6 bases). V was shortened by 3 bases and J by 2 bases, with 8 bases between the two germline ends. Germline CDR1 and CDR2: LGHDT and YNNKEL (reference sequence). The CDR3 spans 13 residues. CDR3 DNA: TGTGCCAGCAGCCATGGGGGGACCTACGAGCAGTACTTC. Translating it yields CASSHGGTYEQYF.

The chain has TRBV28 and TRBJ2-3; no reliable D call. Between the trimmed V and J ends, which lost 7 bases and 0 bases, there was a span of 17 bases. Germline loops: CDR1 MDHEN, CDR2 SYDVKM. CDR3 size: 16 residues. CDR3 DNA: TGTGCCAGCACTCACCCTTTTTTACTGAGCACAGATACGCAGTATTTT. This translates into CASTHPFLLSTDTQYF.

DNA for the CDR3: TGCGCCAGCAGCCCCCTCAGCAGCGGCGGCAATCAGCCCCAGCATTTT. Translation: CASSPLSSGGNQPQHF. The chain has TRBV4-1 and TRBJ1-5; D gene uncertain. The V gene lost 4 bases and the J gene lost 2 bases, with 15 bases spanning the gap. Germline CDR1 reads MGHRA; CDR2 reads YSYEKL. The CDR3 contains 16 residues.

This clonotype was observed at least ten times. This rearrangement joins TRBV9 to TRBJ2-7; D uncertain. CDR1 is SGDLS, CDR2 YYNGEE, per germline. The V and J ends lost 0 bases and 2 bases respectively, with 9 bases between them. The CDR3 contains 14 residues. CDR3 in DNA: TGTGCCAGCAGCGTAGGACACCTGGCCTACGAGCAGTACTTC. It encodes CASSVGHLAYEQYF. The variable domain in full, with the rest retrieved from reference TRBV9 and TRBJ2-7, is DSGVTQTPKHLITATGQRVTLRCSPRSGDLSVYWYQQSLDQGLQFLIQYYNGEERAKGNILERFSAQQFPDLHSELNLSSLELGDSALYFCASSVGHLAYEQYFGPGTRLTVT.

This clonotype was seen ten or more times. The chain combines TRBV30 with TRBJ2-7; D might be TRBD1 or TRBD2, each matching 6 bases. The CDR3 has 14 residues. V gave up 3 bases and J gave up 4 bases, with 16 bases separating them. Germline assignment: CDR1 GTSNPN and CDR2 SVGIG (reference sequence). For the CDR3, the DNA is TGTGCCTGGAGCCGAGATGGGGGGCTTTACGAGCAGTACTTC. Translated: CAWSRDGGLYEQYF.

This clonotype was recorded a few times. This chain uses TRBV12-3 or TRBV12-4 with TRBJ2-2; 12 bases agree with TRBD2. Trimming removed 3 bases from V and 9 bases from J; junction bases left unmatched: 17. This CDR3 has 19 residues. The CDR3 spells CASSFESLPSGRASRELFF. The DNA for the CDR3 is TGTGCCAGCAGTTTCGAGAGTTTACCTAGCGGGAGGGCCTCGCGGGAGCTGTTTTTT.

The sample holds a few counts of this clonotype. V is TRBV5-1 and J is TRBJ2-2, with TRBD2 identical over 8 bases. This CDR3 spans 15 amino acids. Germline V lookup: CDR1 SGHRS, CDR2 YFSETQ. J gave up 2 bases and V 3 bases, and 3 bases lay outside the gene matches. This CDR3 is CASSSTSGNTGELFF. CDR3 DNA sequence: TGCGCCAGCAGCTCAACTAGCGGAAACACCGGGGAGCTGTTTTTT. Full variable domain (missing parts from reference TRBV5-1 and TRBJ2-2): KAGVTQTPRYLIKTRGQQVTLSCSPISGHRSVSWYQQTPGQGLQFLFEYFSETQRNKGNFPGRFSGRQFSNSRSEMNVSTLELGDSALYLCASSSTSGNTGELFFGEGSRLTVL.

This clonotype was seen a handful of times. This chain links TRBV28 with TRBJ2-1, with D tentatively TRBD2 (6 bases). V lost 6 bases and J lost 1, with 16 bases in between. CDR1 is MDHEN and CDR2 is SYDVKM in the germline V gene. The CDR3 runs 16 residues. In DNA form, the CDR3 reads TGTGCCAGCAGCCTCCCTCTAGCGCCTTCCTACAATGAGCAGTTCTTC. Its translation: CASSLPLAPSYNEQFF.

The sample holds many counts of this clonotype. The chain joins TRBV5-1 to TRBJ2-5; TRBD1 is a possible D gene (5 bases). Trimming removed 3 bases from V and 5 bases from J, with 20 bases in between. Germline CDR1 SGHRS, CDR2 YFSETQ. This CDR3 is 16 amino acids long. The CDR3, as DNA: TGCGCCAGCAGCTCCCTGGGGCTAAGTGGGGTGGAGACCCAGTACTTC. Translation: CASSSLGLSGVETQYF.

The CDR3 coding sequence is TGCGCCAGCAGCCAATCGACCAGGACAAAGAACACTGAAGCTTTCTTT. The encoded protein is CASSQSTRTKNTEAFF. This chain joins TRBV4-3 and TRBJ1-1, with D perhaps TRBD1 (5 bases). The germline V gene encodes CDR1 LGHNA and CDR2 YSLEER. The CDR3 totals 16 residues. V was clipped by 2 bases and J by 1 base, with 14 bases between them.

This clonotype has more than one count but fewer than ten. V and J are TRBV7-9 and TRBJ2-7; tentatively, D is TRBD1 or TRBD2 (5 bases each). This CDR3 is 15 amino acids long. The V and J ends lost 5 bases and 2 bases respectively, with 16 bases between them. CDR1 and CDR2 from the germline V gene are SEHNR and FQNEAQ (reference sequence). CDR3 residues: CASSPRSGRAYEQYF. The CDR3 DNA reads as TGTGCCAGCAGCCCCCGCTCGGGGCGCGCCTACGAGCAGTACTTC.

This clonotype was picked up many times. The chain recombines TRBV6-5 with TRBJ2-7; the D call may be TRBD1 or TRBD2 (5 bases each). V lost 4 bases, J lost 6 bases, and 19 bases lay in between. CDR3 length equals 15 residues. CDR1 is MNHEY and CDR2 is SVGAGI in the germline V gene. Here the CDR3 DNA reads TGTGCCAGCAGTTTTTCCGGTGGGACGGCTTTCGAGCAGTACTTC. Translating gives CASSFSGGTAFEQYF.

This clonotype was observed at least ten times. The chain employs TRBV20-1 and TRBJ2-3; 13 nucleotides agree with TRBD2. V lost 6 bases and J lost 5; bases outside the gene matches: 8. The CDR3 runs 15 residues. Germline CDR1 and CDR2: DFQATT and SNEGSKA (reference sequence). Here the CDR3 reads CSAPGTSGTVDTQYF. DNA of the CDR3: TGCAGTGCCCCAGGGACTAGCGGGACCGTAGATACGCAGTATTTT.

This clonotype has at least ten counts. The rearrangement uses TRBV6-2 or TRBV6-3 and TRBJ1-1; no reliable D call. The CDR3 totals 13 residues. CDR1 is MNHEY, CDR2 SVGEGT, per germline. The germline V and J ends were trimmed by 8 bases and 4 bases, with 14 bases remaining between them. This CDR3 is CASGLGGGTEAFF. The CDR3 DNA reads TGTGCCAGCGGGTTGGGAGGTGGCACTGAAGCTTTCTTT.

This clonotype was counted at least ten times. The chain carries TRBV7-9 and TRBJ2-1; D unclear. There are 13 residues in the CDR3. Germline assignment: CDR1 SEHNR and CDR2 FQNEAQ (reference sequence). CDR3 sequence: CVFRVEGRDEQFF. The CDR3 nucleotides read TGTGTCTTTCGGGTGGAAGGACGGGATGAGCAGTTCTTC. Full variable domain (remainder filled in from reference TRBV7-9 and TRBJ2-1): DTGVSQNPRHKITKRGQNVTFRCDPISEHNRLYWYRQTLGQGPEFLTYFQNEAQLEKSRLLSDRFSAERPKGSFSTLEIQRTEQGDSAMYLCVFRVEGRDEQFFGPGTRLTVL.

At least ten counts were recorded for this clonotype. The junction shows a germline mismatch at one end, possibly a read error. The V call is TRBV7-7, the J call TRBJ1-6, with unresolved D. In germline, CDR1 is SSHAT, CDR2 FNYEAQ (reference sequence). This CDR3 region has 13 residues. The CDR3 loop reads CASSLSPTSPLHF. The CDR3 DNA follows: TGTGCTAGCAGCTTAAGCCCTACCTCACCCCTCCACTTT.